These 25 T cell receptor beta chains originate from one sample sequenced in a study of CD8 T cells in Susac syndrome. Random hexamers were used to reverse transcribe the RNA input (roughly 0.5 to 1 ug). MiXCR was run by TCRdb on the immunoSEQ multiplex PCR reads, yielding one entry per CDR3 protein. In the table there are 50,000 to 65,000 distinct CDR3 sequences, roughly nine tenths of which are singletons. The specimen sequenced was CD8+ T cells from PBMCs. All receptors come from a human donor in good health.

The chain has TRBV9 and TRBJ2-1; 8 bases agree with TRBD1. Germline CDR1 is SGDLS and CDR2 is YYNGEE. V was clipped by 0 bases and J by 2 bases; unmatched bases: 4. CDR3 length equals 16 residues. The CDR3 DNA follows: TGTGCCAGCAGCGTAGCGTACAGGGGGGCCTACAATGAGCAGTTCTTC. Translated, it gives CASSVAYRGAYNEQFF.

This chain joins TRBV27 and TRBJ1-2; D not resolved. CDR3 length: 15 amino acids. CDR1 and CDR2 (germline): MNHEY, SMNVEV (reference sequence). The V end was cut by 2 bases, the J end by 7 bases, with 17 bases between. CDR3 coding DNA: TGTGCCAGCAGTTTAAGTGGGGTGTCCGGGGTTGGCTACACCTTC. Encoded protein: CASSLSGVSGVGYTF.

The rearrangement joins TRBV10-3 to TRBJ2-3; D is perhaps TRBD1 or TRBD2 (5 bases each). The CDR3 is 14 residues long. Germline V CDR1 and CDR2: ENHRY, SYGVKD. V was cut by 6 bases and J by 2 bases, with 12 bases left in between. CDR3 loop: CAISGAASTDTQYF. In DNA, the CDR3 is TGTGCCATCAGCGGGGCCGCTTCCACAGATACGCAGTATTTT.

V gene TRBV6-6 combines with J gene TRBJ1-4; 7 positions match TRBD1. This CDR3 comprises 16 residues. Germline V lookup: CDR1 MNHNY, CDR2 SVGAGI (reference sequence). Trimming cost V 0 bases and J 0 bases; bases outside gene matches: 1. CDR3 sequence: CASSYSTGATNEKLFF. The DNA of the CDR3 is TGTGCCAGCAGTTACTCCACAGGGGCAACTAATGAAAAACTGTTTTTT.

This clonotype was counted once. The chain combines TRBV5-1 with TRBJ2-5, with D unresolved. Germline V gives CDR1 SGHRS, CDR2 YFSETQ. The V and J ends lost 5 bases and 0 bases respectively, with 5 bases between them. There are 12 residues in the CDR3. The CDR3 DNA follows: TGCGCCAGCAGTCCCTACCAAGAGACCCAGTACTTC. As protein: CASSPYQETQYF.

This chain joins TRBV20-1 and TRBJ1-2; D is unresolved. V lost 0 bases and J lost 5, with 7 bases in between. This CDR3 region has 12 residues. CDR1 is DFQATT and CDR2 is SNEGSKA in the germline V gene (reference sequence). The CDR3 sequence: CSARERKYGYTF. CDR3 nucleotides: TGCAGTGCTAGAGAGCGAAAGTATGGCTACACCTTC.

V gene TRBV2 combines with J gene TRBJ2-1; D not resolved. V lost 6 bases and J lost 7, with 13 bases in between. CDR1 SNHLY and CDR2 FYNNEI come from the germline V gene. This CDR3 has 13 residues. The chain's CDR3 is CASRSRGMNEQFF. The CDR3 nucleotides read TGTGCCAGCAGGTCCCGTGGGATGAATGAGCAGTTCTTC.

The chain has TRBV10-3 and TRBJ1-1, with D perhaps matching TRBD1 (5 bases). Germline assignment: CDR1 ENHRY and CDR2 SYGVKD. The V gene lost 8 bases and the J gene lost 6 bases, with 13 bases spanning the gap. This CDR3 is 12 amino acids long. CDR3 loop: CAIGTAGSEAFF. The CDR3 DNA follows: TGTGCCATCGGGACCGCAGGTTCTGAAGCTTTCTTT.

V is TRBV7-9 and J is TRBJ1-2; the D is unclear. Between the trimmed V and J ends, which lost 1 base and 5 bases, there was a span of 14 bases. Germline assignment: CDR1 SEHNR and CDR2 FQNEAQ (reference sequence). This CDR3 is 15 amino acids long. CDR3 in DNA: TGTGCCAGCAGCTTAGTAGGCAGTCGGGGATATGGCTACACCTTC. It yields the protein CASSLVGSRGYGYTF. The full variable domain, in which reference TRBV7-9 and TRBJ1-2 provide the parts outside the CDR3, is DTGVSQNPRHKITKRGQNVTFRCDPISEHNRLYWYRQTLGQGPEFLTYFQNEAQLEKSRLLSDRFSAERPKGSFSTLEIQRTEQGDSAMYLCASSLVGSRGYGYTFGSGTRLTVV.

The DNA of the CDR3 is TGTGCCAGTAGTATATGGGGGGCATTCGGCAATGAGCAGTTCTTC. Encoded protein: CASSIWGAFGNEQFF. This chain uses TRBV19 with TRBJ2-1; D tentatively reads TRBD1 or TRBD2 (6 bases each). The CDR3 loop spans 15 amino acids. V lost 2 bases and J lost 6, with 14 bases in between. From germline, CDR1 is LNHDA and CDR2 SQIVND (reference sequence). Full variable domain (missing parts from reference TRBV19 and TRBJ2-1): DGGITQSPKYLFRKEGQNVTLSCEQNLNHDAMYWYRQDPGQGLRLIYYSQIVNDFQKGDIAEGYSVSREKKESFPLTVTSAQKNPTAFYLCASSIWGAFGNEQFFGPGTRLTVL.

The sample holds a few counts of this clonotype. J is TRBJ2-1 and V is TRBV4-1, with D perhaps matching TRBD1 or TRBD2 (5 bases each). Germline assignment: CDR1 MGHRA and CDR2 YSYEKL. There are 14 residues in the CDR3. V was pared by 0 bases and J by 6 bases, with 9 bases between. The CDR3 spells CASSQDPGRNEQFF. The CDR3 DNA reads TGCGCCAGCAGCCAAGATCCGGGGCGCAATGAGCAGTTCTTC.

This clonotype was recorded once. The chain joins TRBV15 to TRBJ2-2; D is perhaps TRBD2 (7 bases). The CDR3 extends over 14 amino acids. Germline CDR1 reads LNHNV; CDR2 reads YYDKDF (reference sequence). Trimming shortened V by 8 bases and J by 2 bases, and 12 bases separated the two germline ends. CDR3 sequence (DNA): TGTGCCACCGTCGCGGGGGCCAACACCGGGGAGCTGTTTTTT. It translates to CATVAGANTGELFF. The whole variable domain, remainder taken from reference TRBV15 and TRBJ2-2, is DAMVIQNPRYQVTQFGKPVTLSCSQTLNHNVMYWYQQKSSQAPKLLFHYYDKDFNNEADTPDNFQSRRPNTSFCFLDIRSPGLGDTAMYLCATVAGANTGELFFGEGSRLTVL.

This chain uses TRBV6-5 with TRBJ1-2, with D uncertain. The CDR3 is 14 amino acids. V was cut by 0 bases and J by 2 bases, with 7 bases left in between. The germline gives CDR1 MNHEY, CDR2 SVGAGI. The CDR3 sequence: CASSYSGLNYGYTF. The DNA of the CDR3 is TGTGCCAGCAGTTACTCTGGTCTGAACTATGGCTACACCTTC.

This sequence joins TRBV29-1 and TRBJ1-2; D is perhaps TRBD1 (5 bases). V was clipped by 2 bases and J by 4 bases, with 11 bases between them. CDR1 is SQVTM, CDR2 ANQGSEA, per germline. There are 13 residues in the CDR3. CDR3 coding DNA: TGCAGCGTTGAATGGTTGGACACCTATGGCTACACCTTC. Translation gives CSVEWLDTYGYTF.

The chain has TRBV7-9 and TRBJ1-4; the D gene is possibly TRBD1 (5 bases). Trimming took 6 bases from V and 3 from J, leaving 14 bases between them. Germline CDR1 reads SEHNR; CDR2 reads FQNEAQ (reference sequence). The CDR3 is 15 residues long. CDR3: CASRVEGIANEKLFF. The CDR3 nucleotides read TGTGCCAGCAGGGTCGAGGGGATAGCTAATGAAAAACTGTTTTTT.

The chain carries TRBV20-1 and TRBJ2-1; maybe TRBD1 (6 bases). This CDR3 contains 16 residues. V dropped 1 base and J dropped 4 bases, with 17 bases sitting between them. Germline values: CDR1 DFQATT, CDR2 SNEGSKA (reference sequence). The CDR3 reads CSARATAGEWYNEQFF. The CDR3 DNA reads as TGCAGTGCTAGAGCGACGGCAGGGGAGTGGTACAATGAGCAGTTCTTC.

The rearrangement links TRBV27 to TRBJ2-7; 9 bases line up with TRBD1. Germline values: CDR1 MNHEY, CDR2 SMNVEV (reference sequence). With V trimmed by 3 bases and J by 4 bases, 7 bases remained unmatched. There are 15 residues in the CDR3. CDR3 residues: CASSFVGTGLYEQYF. For the CDR3, the DNA is TGTGCCAGCAGTTTCGTAGGGACAGGGTTGTACGAGCAGTACTTC.

The V call is TRBV6-2 or TRBV6-3, the J call TRBJ1-5; 7 bases match TRBD1. V gave up 1 base and J gave up 2 bases; unmatched junction bases: 2. Germline CDR1 reads MNHEY; CDR2 reads SVGEGT. This CDR3 has 15 amino acids. CDR3 in amino acids: CASSYWQGGNQPQHF. The DNA for the CDR3 is TGTGCCAGCAGTTACTGGCAGGGGGGCAATCAGCCCCAGCATTTT.

V gene TRBV6-2 or TRBV6-3 combines with J gene TRBJ2-7, with D possibly TRBD1 on 6 matching bases. The V end lost 6 bases, the J end lost 0 bases, and 12 bases lay between the germline ends. The CDR3 loop spans 14 amino acids. The germline V gene encodes CDR1 MNHEY and CDR2 SVGEGT. The DNA for the CDR3 is TGTGCCAGCAGCAAGGACAGCGCCTCCTACGAGCAGTACTTC. The encoded protein is CASSKDSASYEQYF.

The chain employs TRBV19 and TRBJ1-5; D gene unclear. Germline V gene lookup returns CDR1 LNHDA and CDR2 SQIVND (reference sequence). The length of the CDR3 is 12 residues. V was pared by 11 bases and J by 2 bases, with 10 bases between. In nucleotides, the CDR3 is TGTGCCGGTGGGGAGGGCAATCAGCCCCAGCATTTT. Translated: CAGGEGNQPQHF.

The chain couples TRBV12-5 to TRBJ2-2; TRBD2 agrees at 13 bases. The CDR3 totals 22 residues. The germline V gene has CDR1 LGHNT and CDR2 FRNRAP. V lost 0 bases to trimming and J lost 0 bases; unmatched junction nucleotides: 13. CDR3 region: CASGLVTLGWTSGGANTGELFF. In DNA, the CDR3 is TGTGCTAGTGGTTTGGTAACCCTCGGGTGGACTAGCGGGGGAGCGAACACCGGGGAGCTGTTTTTT.

The rearrangement joins TRBV12-3 or TRBV12-4 to TRBJ2-7; TRBD2 matches at 7 bases. The CDR3 is 11 amino acids. After removal of 6 bases from V and 6 bases from J, the junction contained 2 bases not matched to a gene. This CDR3 is CASSPGGEQYF. The CDR3 DNA follows: TGTGCCAGCAGCCCGGGGGGCGAGCAGTACTTC.

The V call is TRBV19, the J call TRBJ2-3; 9 nucleotides agree with TRBD2. This CDR3 is built from 15 residues. The V and J ends lost 3 bases and 5 bases, in that order; junction bases with no gene match: 6. Germline lookup yields CDR1 LNHDA and CDR2 SQIVND (reference sequence). CDR3 DNA: TGTGCCAGTAGTATGACGGCGGGGGGGGGAGATACGCAGTATTTT. The encoded protein is CASSMTAGGGDTQYF.

The rearrangement uses TRBV5-4 and TRBJ2-3; TRBD2 matches 9 bases. This CDR3 comprises 17 residues. Germline V lookup: CDR1 SGHNT, CDR2 YYREEE (reference sequence). J gave up 0 bases and V 1 base, and 6 bases lay outside the gene matches. The CDR3 sequence: CASSLPRAGGSTDTQYF. CDR3 coding DNA: TGTGCCAGCAGCTTGCCTCGGGCGGGGGGGAGCACAGATACGCAGTATTTT.

The V gene is TRBV6-5, the J gene TRBJ2-2; no firm D call. V was clipped by 6 bases and J by 1 base, with 9 bases between them. This CDR3 contains 14 residues. In germline, CDR1 is MNHEY, CDR2 SVGAGI. CDR3 region: CASSPHLNTGELFF. The CDR3 DNA is TGTGCCAGCAGCCCTCATCTGAACACCGGGGAGCTGTTTTTT.